This T cell receptor (beta chain) was identified in a study of blood T cells in healthy people across ages. The CDR3 spans 16 residues. V lost 3 bases to trimming and J lost 4 bases, with 18 bases between them. Germline loops: CDR1 MNHNS, CDR2 SASEGT. The use of a sample-barcoded 5' primer and a J-beta primer mix characterized a second PCR of about 7 to 12 cycles. TCRdb redid the calling of the 5' RACE reads with MiXCR, one entry per CDR3 protein. This table holds around 620,000 distinct CDR3 sequences, roughly a quarter found once. This clonotype was counted between two and nine times. Material for sequencing was blood. This sequence was found in a woman aged 70-85 years in good health. The chain employs TRBV6-1 and TRBJ2-5; tentatively, D is TRBD2 (7 bases). The CDR3 is CASSDGWRGGIETQYF. CDR3 sequence (DNA): TGTGCCAGCAGTGATGGTTGGAGGGGGGGCATAGAGACCCAGTACTTC.